A selection of T cell receptor beta chains follows, all from one sample in a study of chemoradiotherapy in HPV16-positive cancers. Assay used: immunoSEQ multiplex PCR; TCRdb lists only in-frame clones, some missing. The sample has about 22,000 clones; roughly 73% are singletons. The specimen was taken from a patient who underwent chemoradiotherapy. These receptors came from a human donor with HPV-associated anogenital cancer. Each CDR3 is given without its conserved first and last residue.

cdr3_aa	v_call	j_call
ASSYGPNTEAF	TRBV2	TRBJ1-1
ASSLGQGAGRGSYNEQF	TRBV5-4	TRBJ2-1
ASRMNTGELF	TRBV27	TRBJ2-2
ASSPSGNTGELF	TRBV28	TRBJ2-2
AISRGGAYNEQF	TRBV10-3	TRBJ2-1
ASSIKTYNEQF	TRBV28	TRBJ2-1
ASSLTANTGELF	TRBV7-3	TRBJ2-2
SAQENSNQPQH	TRBV29-1	TRBJ1-5
ASSLAGGYSYEQY	TRBV7-8	TRBJ2-7
ASKLGGQGYEQY	TRBV19	TRBJ2-7
ASSQEPGGRSGANVLT	TRBV4-2	TRBJ2-6
ASSSGQGAREQY	TRBV7-9	TRBJ2-7
ASSTHRVGGELF	TRBV4-3	TRBJ2-2
AWSLGGKGGPRGNQPQH	TRBV30	TRBJ1-5
ASSFSLAGGYNEQF	TRBV28	TRBJ2-1
ASSLDVGQGLGNYGYT	TRBV7-2	TRBJ1-2
ASSEWGENEQF	TRBV6-1	TRBJ2-1
ASSFSDRNNEQF	TRBV6-5	TRBJ2-1
ASGFEVLNTEAF	TRBV12-5	TRBJ1-1
ASSSGNAGNTIY	TRBV28	TRBJ1-3
ASSFLSYEQY	TRBV28	TRBJ2-7
AWSRDRAKGYT	TRBV30	TRBJ1-2
ASSVNSQGAYNEQF	TRBV9	TRBJ2-1
ASSVDRGRGTEAF	TRBV6-1	TRBJ1-1
ASSWETAGTQH	TRBV5-1	TRBJ1-5
ASSPHREGTQY	TRBV11-3	TRBJ2-5
ASSEGTGLNTEAF	TRBV6-4	TRBJ1-1